This TCR beta chain was profiled in a study of blood T cells in healthy people across ages. Findings of the study overall: Versus aged donors, long-lived donors had higher diversity and more naive CD4+ cells.

Through a sample-barcoded 5' primer and a J-beta primer mix, a second PCR was run for roughly 7 to 11 cycles. CDR3-containing paired-end reads numbering at least 2.5 million came from each sample. TCRdb called the 5' RACE reads again in MiXCR, with one record for every CDR3 protein. This sample has over 1,300,000 distinct CDR3 sequences, with approximately 60% found just once. PBMCs, at least 6 million per sample, were isolated. On this clonotype itself: The antigen is unknown.

CDR3 size: 14 residues. The V and J ends lost 3 bases and 4 bases, in that order; junction bases with no gene match: 6. The chain couples TRBV12-3 or TRBV12-4 to TRBJ2-7, with 7 bases aligning to TRBD1. This receptor was obtained from a man aged 18 to 30 in good health. Material: blood. The CDR3 DNA sequence: TGTGCCAGCAGTTTTTCGACAGGGAAGTACGAGCAGTACTTC. Protein product: CASSFSTGKYEQYF.